Listed below are T cell receptor beta chains from one sample, sequenced in a study of blood T cell repertoires in COVID-19. The table came from immunoSEQ multiplex PCR; TCRdb's copy has only in-frame clones and leaves some out. The top ten clones hold approximately 7.2% of a sample with under 300,000 clones, 85% to 90% of them seen once. The source material was peripheral blood. The receptors were gathered from a woman in her 70s with active or convalescent COVID-19. CDR3s include the opening cysteine and the closing phenylalanine or tryptophan. Each record gives: D gene, J gene, clone size, V gene, CDR3 DNA, CDR3 protein. D genes are given only for firm matches. Size is omitted from some rows. Given values are once, few, many or a class for expanded clones.

D gene: .
J gene: TRBJ1-2
clone size: .
V gene: TRBV6-5
CDR3 DNA: TGTGCCAGCAGTCCCCAGGGGAAGTTGCGAGGCTACACCTTC
CDR3 protein: CASSPQGKLRGYTF

D gene: .
J gene: TRBJ1-5
clone size: .
V gene: TRBV18
CDR3 DNA: TGTGCCACCTCCAGACTGGCGCCTAGAATTTTTAGCAATCAGCCCCAGCATTTT
CDR3 protein: CATSRLAPRIFSNQPQHF

D gene: .
J gene: TRBJ2-2
clone size: .
V gene: TRBV5-5
CDR3 DNA: TGTGCCAGCAGCTCCCATGCCGGGGAGCTGTTTTTT
CDR3 protein: CASSSHAGELFF

D gene: .
J gene: TRBJ1-5
clone size: .
V gene: TRBV5-6
CDR3 DNA: TGTGCCAGCAGCTTGGCGGGTCAGCCCCAGCATTTT
CDR3 protein: CASSLAGQPQHF

D gene: TRBD2
J gene: TRBJ2-5
clone size: .
V gene: TRBV5-1
CDR3 DNA: TGCGCCAGCAGCTTGGCCAAAACTAGCGGGGCCCAAGAGACCCAGTACTTC
CDR3 protein: CASSLAKTSGAQETQYF

D gene: TRBD1
J gene: TRBJ1-2
clone size: .
V gene: TRBV5-1
CDR3 DNA: TGCGCCAGCAGCGGGGGGACAGTCTCCAACTATGGCTACACCTTC
CDR3 protein: CASSGGTVSNYGYTF

D gene: .
J gene: TRBJ1-1
clone size: few
V gene: TRBV5-4
CDR3 DNA: TGTGCCAGCAGTACAGGGAGTGGGAACACTGAAGCTTTCTTT
CDR3 protein: CASSTGSGNTEAFF

D gene: .
J gene: TRBJ1-5
clone size: .
V gene: TRBV4-1
CDR3 DNA: TGCGCCAGCAGCCAAGGGTACAGCCAAAATCAGCCCCAGCATTTT
CDR3 protein: CASSQGYSQNQPQHF

D gene: .
J gene: TRBJ2-7
clone size: .
V gene: TRBV25-1
CDR3 DNA: TGTGCCAGCAGAGACGGTCCGGGGGACTACGAGCAGTACTTC
CDR3 protein: CASRDGPGDYEQYF

D gene: TRBD2
J gene: TRBJ2-2
clone size: .
V gene: TRBV6-2/TRBV6-3
CDR3 DNA: TGTGCCAGCAGCCTCGGGGGGATCTTCACCGGGGAGCTGTTTTTT
CDR3 protein: CASSLGGIFTGELFF

D gene: .
J gene: TRBJ1-1
clone size: .
V gene: TRBV5-1
CDR3 DNA: TGCGCCAGCAGCTCCGGGGGGGGCTTGACTGAAGCTTTCTTT
CDR3 protein: CASSSGGGLTEAFF

D gene: .
J gene: TRBJ1-5
clone size: .
V gene: TRBV7-2
CDR3 DNA: TGTGCCAGCAGCCCCCGTCAAGGGGCTGATCAGCCCCAGCATTTT
CDR3 protein: CASSPRQGADQPQHF

D gene: .
J gene: TRBJ2-2
clone size: .
V gene: TRBV5-4
CDR3 DNA: TGTGCCAGCAGCTTGGTTAGATCCGGGGAGCTGTTTTTT
CDR3 protein: CASSLVRSGELFF

D gene: .
J gene: TRBJ1-6
clone size: .
V gene: TRBV5-1
CDR3 DNA: TGCGCCAGCAGGGACACCTATAATTCACCCCTCCACTTT
CDR3 protein: CASRDTYNSPLHF

D gene: TRBD1
J gene: TRBJ1-5
clone size: .
V gene: TRBV19
CDR3 DNA: TGTGCCACGTGGGACAGGGGGCTACGCAATCAGCCCCAGCATTTT
CDR3 protein: CATWDRGLRNQPQHF

D gene: .
J gene: TRBJ1-3
clone size: .
V gene: TRBV5-1
CDR3 DNA: TGCGCCAGCAGCACCATGAGCCGCTCTGGAAACACCATATATTTT
CDR3 protein: CASSTMSRSGNTIYF

D gene: TRBD1
J gene: TRBJ2-5
clone size: .
V gene: TRBV24-1
CDR3 DNA: TGTGCCACCAGTGATCCGGGGGGGACAGGGGGTTGGGAGACCCAGTACTTC
CDR3 protein: CATSDPGGTGGWETQYF

D gene: .
J gene: TRBJ1-2
clone size: .
V gene: TRBV19
CDR3 DNA: TGTGCCAGTAGTATAGATGAGGGCAGATACTATGGCTACACCTTC
CDR3 protein: CASSIDEGRYYGYTF

D gene: TRBD2
J gene: TRBJ2-3
clone size: .
V gene: TRBV4-3
CDR3 DNA: TGCGCCAGCAGCCCAGGACTAGCGGGGGCCGCAGATACGCAGTATTTT
CDR3 protein: CASSPGLAGAADTQYF

D gene: TRBD1
J gene: TRBJ2-2
clone size: .
V gene: TRBV5-1
CDR3 DNA: TGCGCCAGCAGCCCGGGACAGAACACTTACACCGGGGAGCTGTTTTTT
CDR3 protein: CASSPGQNTYTGELFF

D gene: TRBD1
J gene: TRBJ1-2
clone size: many
V gene: TRBV7-3
CDR3 DNA: TGTGCCAGCAGCTTAGAGGGGACAGCTAACTATGGCTACACCTTC
CDR3 protein: CASSLEGTANYGYTF

D gene: .
J gene: TRBJ1-2
clone size: .
V gene: TRBV7-2
CDR3 DNA: TGTGCCAGCAGCTTAGGACCCGGGTTTACGCACTATGGCTACACCTTC
CDR3 protein: CASSLGPGFTHYGYTF

D gene: TRBD1
J gene: TRBJ2-7
clone size: .
V gene: TRBV7-9
CDR3 DNA: TGTGCCGGGCAGGGGGCAGGGGAGCAGTACTTC
CDR3 protein: CAGQGAGEQYF

D gene: .
J gene: TRBJ2-3
clone size: .
V gene: TRBV3-1/TRBV3-2
CDR3 DNA: TGTGCCAGCAGCTCCTTCACAGATACGCAGTATTTT
CDR3 protein: CASSSFTDTQYF

D gene: .
J gene: TRBJ2-1
clone size: few
V gene: TRBV27
CDR3 DNA: TGTGCCAGCAGCAAAGCCCGGGGGACTGGGAGTAATGAGCAGTTCTTC
CDR3 protein: CASSKARGTGSNEQFF

D gene: .
J gene: TRBJ1-2
clone size: .
V gene: TRBV12-3/TRBV12-4
CDR3 DNA: TGTGCCAGCAACCAGGGGAACTATGGCTACACCTTC
CDR3 protein: CASNQGNYGYTF

D gene: TRBD1
J gene: TRBJ1-2
clone size: .
V gene: TRBV7-6
CDR3 DNA: TGTGCCAGCAGCCCGGACAGGGGAAGACCCCTTTATGGCTACACCTTC
CDR3 protein: CASSPDRGRPLYGYTF

D gene: .
J gene: TRBJ2-1
clone size: .
V gene: TRBV6-2/TRBV6-3
CDR3 DNA: TGTGCCAGCAGTTACGAGGGAAACAGTAACAATGAGCAGTTCTTC
CDR3 protein: CASSYEGNSNNEQFF

D gene: .
J gene: TRBJ2-3
clone size: .
V gene: TRBV7-2
CDR3 DNA: TGTGCCAGCAGCTTAGATAGCGGAGTGAGCACAGATACGCAGTATTTT
CDR3 protein: CASSLDSGVSTDTQYF

D gene: TRBD2
J gene: TRBJ2-5
clone size: .
V gene: TRBV2
CDR3 DNA: TGTGCCAGCAGCGGGACTATCATCCAAGAGACCCAGTACTTC
CDR3 protein: CASSGTIIQETQYF

D gene: .
J gene: TRBJ1-6
clone size: .
V gene: TRBV23-1
CDR3 DNA: TGCGCCAGCAGTCAATCGGGAGGCGTCTCACCCCTCCACTTT
CDR3 protein: CASSQSGGVSPLHF